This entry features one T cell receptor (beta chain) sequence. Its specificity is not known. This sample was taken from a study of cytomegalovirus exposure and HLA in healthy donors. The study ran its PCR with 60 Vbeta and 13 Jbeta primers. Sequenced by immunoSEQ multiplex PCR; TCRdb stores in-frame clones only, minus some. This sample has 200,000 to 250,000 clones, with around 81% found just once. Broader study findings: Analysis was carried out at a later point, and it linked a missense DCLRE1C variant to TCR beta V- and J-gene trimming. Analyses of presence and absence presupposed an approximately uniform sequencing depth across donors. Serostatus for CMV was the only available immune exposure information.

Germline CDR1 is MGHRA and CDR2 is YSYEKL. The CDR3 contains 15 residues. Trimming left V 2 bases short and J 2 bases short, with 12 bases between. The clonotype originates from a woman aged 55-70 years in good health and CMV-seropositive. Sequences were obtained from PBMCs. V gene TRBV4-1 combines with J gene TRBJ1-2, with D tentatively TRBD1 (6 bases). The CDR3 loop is CASSQKWTDNYGYTF. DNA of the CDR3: TGCGCCAGCAGCCAAAAGTGGACAGACAACTATGGCTACACCTTC.